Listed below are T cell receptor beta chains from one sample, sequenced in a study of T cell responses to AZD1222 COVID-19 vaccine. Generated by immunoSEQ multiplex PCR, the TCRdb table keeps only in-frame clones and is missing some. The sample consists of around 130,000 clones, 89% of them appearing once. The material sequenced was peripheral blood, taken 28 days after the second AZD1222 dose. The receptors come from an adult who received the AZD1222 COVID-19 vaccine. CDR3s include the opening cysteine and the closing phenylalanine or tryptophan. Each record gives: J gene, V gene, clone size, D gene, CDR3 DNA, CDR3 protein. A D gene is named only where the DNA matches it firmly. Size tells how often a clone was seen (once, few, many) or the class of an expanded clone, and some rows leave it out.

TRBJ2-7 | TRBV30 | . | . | TGTGCCTGGAGTGTCGGGCAGCTTCTCGAGCAGTACTTC | CAWSVGQLLEQYF
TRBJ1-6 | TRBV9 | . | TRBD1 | TGTGCCAGCAGCACGGGACAGCGGGGGAATTCACCCCTCCACTTT | CASSTGQRGNSPLHF
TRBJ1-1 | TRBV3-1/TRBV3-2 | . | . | TGTGCCAGCAGCCAAGATTTGTCTGAAGCTTTCTTT | CASSQDLSEAFF
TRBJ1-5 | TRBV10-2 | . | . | TGCGCCAGCAGCAACCGGGGGCACAATCAGCCCCAGCATTTT | CASSNRGHNQPQHF
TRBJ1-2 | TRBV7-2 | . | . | TGTGCCAGCAGCCCCCGGGGGGGCTACACCTTC | CASSPRGGYTF
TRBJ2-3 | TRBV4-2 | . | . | TGTGCCAGCAGCCAAGATCGCCTAGGAGGTGACGCAGATACGCAGTATTTT | CASSQDRLGGDADTQYF
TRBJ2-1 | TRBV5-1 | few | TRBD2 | TGCGCCAGCAGCAGGACTAGCGGGAGCGGCTCCTACAATGAGCAGTTCTTC | CASSRTSGSGSYNEQFF
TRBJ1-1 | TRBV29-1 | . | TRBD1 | TGCAGCGTTGAAAGGGGGCGGGAAGCTTTCTTT | CSVERGREAFF
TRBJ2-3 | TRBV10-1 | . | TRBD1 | TGCGCCAGCAGTGGTGGCCAGGGGGAAGATACGCAGTATTTT | CASSGGQGEDTQYF
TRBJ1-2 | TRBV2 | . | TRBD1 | TGTGCGATCACGGGGGGACAGGGGTCTTACTATGGCTACACCTTC | CAITGGQGSYYGYTF
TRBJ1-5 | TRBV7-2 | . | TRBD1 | TGTGCCAGCAGCTTAAGTCAGGGGGCCGGTCAGCCCCAGCATTTT | CASSLSQGAGQPQHF
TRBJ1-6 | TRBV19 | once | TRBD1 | TGTGCCAGTAGTACCCGGGACAGGAGAATCCACTTT | CASSTRDRRIHF
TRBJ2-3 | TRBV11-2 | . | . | TGTGCCAGCAGCTTAGGGGCCGGAACGGGCACAGATACGCAGTATTTT | CASSLGAGTGTDTQYF
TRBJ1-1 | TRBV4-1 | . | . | TGCGCCAGCAGCCAAGATTCGTTTGGGAACACTGAAGCTTTCTTT | CASSQDSFGNTEAFF
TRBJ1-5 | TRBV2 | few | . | TGTGCCAGCCGCAGGGAAGGCAATCAGCCCCAGCATTTT | CASRREGNQPQHF
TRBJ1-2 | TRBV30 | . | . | TGTGCCTGGAGTTCCAAGGGCGGCTCCAACTATGGCTACACCTTC | CAWSSKGGSNYGYTF
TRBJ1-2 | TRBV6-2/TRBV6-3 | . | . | TGTGCCAGCAGTTGGGGGGGATTAGGGTATGGCTACACCTTC | CASSWGGLGYGYTF
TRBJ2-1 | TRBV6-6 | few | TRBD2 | TGTGCCAGCAGACGACTAGCGGGGGGTCGTCTCCTTAGCTCCTACAATGAGCAGTTCTTC | CASRRLAGGRLLSSYNEQFF
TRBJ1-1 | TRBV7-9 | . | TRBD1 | TGTGCCAGCAGCTTAGGGACAGGGGGTGACACTGAAGCTTTCTTT | CASSLGTGGDTEAFF
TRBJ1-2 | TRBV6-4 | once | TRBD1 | TGTGCCAGCAGTGACTTTCTGACAGGGAATGGCTACACCTTC | CASSDFLTGNGYTF
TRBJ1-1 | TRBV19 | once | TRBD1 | TGTGCCAGTAGTCTCACGGCAGGGGGCGCGAGAACTGAAGCTTTCTTT | CASSLTAGGARTEAFF
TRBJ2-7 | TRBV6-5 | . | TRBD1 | TGTGCCAGCAGTTACCTCAGGTCAGGGGGCTACGAGCAGTACTTC | CASSYLRSGGYEQYF
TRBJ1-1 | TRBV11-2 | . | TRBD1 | TGTGCCAGCAGCCTCGACAGGGTCACTGAAGCTTTCTTT | CASSLDRVTEAFF
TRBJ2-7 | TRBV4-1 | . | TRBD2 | TGCGCCAGCAGCCAGCTGGGGGGGATCCACGAGCAGTACTTC | CASSQLGGIHEQYF
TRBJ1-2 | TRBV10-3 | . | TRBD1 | TGTGCCATCAGGGGGACAGGGGACGGCTACACCTTC | CAIRGTGDGYTF
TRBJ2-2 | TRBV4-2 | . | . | TGTGCCAGCAGCCAAGCAAGATACACCGGGGAGCTGTTTTTT | CASSQARYTGELFF
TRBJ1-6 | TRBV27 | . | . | TGTGCCAGCAGTCCCCAGGTCGGAGTACCCCTCCACTTT | CASSPQVGVPLHF
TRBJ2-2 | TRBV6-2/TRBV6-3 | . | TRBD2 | TGTGCCAGCAGTGATGGACTAGCGGGGACGAACACCGGGGAGCTGTTTTTT | CASSDGLAGTNTGELFF
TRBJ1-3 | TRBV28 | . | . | TGTGCCAGCAGTTCCGGACCTCTCTTCTCCTCTGGAAACACCATATATTTT | CASSSGPLFSSGNTIYF
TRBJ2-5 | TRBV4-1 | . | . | TGCGCCAGCACCCGAGCCGGGAGTCAAGAGACCCAGTACTTC | CASTRAGSQETQYF
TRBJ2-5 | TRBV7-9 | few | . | TGTGCCAGCAGCTTCCTTGGCGAGACCCAGTACTTC | CASSFLGETQYF
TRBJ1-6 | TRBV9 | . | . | TGTGCCAGCAGCTCGCGGCAGGGAAGTTCACCCCTCCACTTT | CASSSRQGSSPLHF
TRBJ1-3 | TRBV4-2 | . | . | TGTGCCAGCAGCCAAGCCCCCATAGTGGTCGGAAACACCATATATTTT | CASSQAPIVVGNTIYF
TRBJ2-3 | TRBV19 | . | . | TGTGCCAGTAGTATAGTACCCGGCACAGATACGCAGTATTTT | CASSIVPGTDTQYF
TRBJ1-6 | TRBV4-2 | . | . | TGTGCCAGCAGCCAAGACATTGGGCTGGGGTGGACTTCACCCCTCCACTTT | CASSQDIGLGWTSPLHF
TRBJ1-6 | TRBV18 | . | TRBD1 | TGTGCCAGCTCACAACGGGACAGGGAATCACCCCTCCACTTT | CASSQRDRESPLHF
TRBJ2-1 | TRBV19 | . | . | TGTGCCAGTAGTATAGCCTGGGTCAGCAACAATGAGCAGTTCTTC | CASSIAWVSNNEQFF
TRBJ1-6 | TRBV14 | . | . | TGTGCCAGCAGCCAAGATTTAGGGTCGTATTCACCCCTCCACTTT | CASSQDLGSYSPLHF
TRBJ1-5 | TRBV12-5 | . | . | TGTGCTAGTGGTTTGGCCCCCACCCTAACCAAGCATTTT | CASGLAPTLTKHF
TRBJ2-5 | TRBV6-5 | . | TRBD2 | TGTGCCAGCAGGGTGGGATCAGCGGGAGCAGAGACCCAGTACTTC | CASRVGSAGAETQYF
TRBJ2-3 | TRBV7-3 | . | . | TGTGCCAGCAGCGGGGGGTTAACAGATACGCAGTATTTT | CASSGGLTDTQYF
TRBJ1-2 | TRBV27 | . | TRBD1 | TGTGCCAGCAGGAAGCAGGGGGCAGACTATGGCTACACCTTC | CASRKQGADYGYTF
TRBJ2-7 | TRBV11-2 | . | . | TGTGCCAGCAGCTTAGCGCTGGGGACTGGGTACGAGCAGTACTTC | CASSLALGTGYEQYF
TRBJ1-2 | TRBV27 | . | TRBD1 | TGTGCCAGCAGTTCGTCGGACAGGCCATTCTATGGCTACACCTTC | CASSSSDRPFYGYTF
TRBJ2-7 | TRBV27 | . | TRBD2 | TGTGCCAGCAGTTTATCTAGCGGGAGCGACGAGCAGTACTTC | CASSLSSGSDEQYF